Below are 21 T cell receptor beta chains sequenced from a single sample in a study of blood T cell repertoires in COVID-19. The assay was immunoSEQ multiplex PCR, and TCRdb's table has in-frame clones only and misses some. The data hold around 63,000 clones, with more than 75% observed a single time. The source material was peripheral blood. These receptors all stem from a man aged 55 to 69 with acute or convalescent COVID-19.

This clone was detected only once. The chain joins TRBV6-2 or TRBV6-3 to TRBJ1-1, with D possibly TRBD1 on 6 matching bases. The V end lost 5 bases, the J end lost 3 bases, and 16 bases lay between the germline ends. Germline lookup yields CDR1 MNHEY and CDR2 SVGEGT. The CDR3 contains 15 residues. The CDR3 loop reads CASSASGTQHTEAFF. The CDR3 DNA is TGTGCCAGCAGTGCCTCCGGGACACAGCACACTGAAGCTTTCTTT.

The chain employs TRBV12-5 and TRBJ1-3, with TRBD1 matching over 7 bases. V lost 5 bases to trimming and J lost 0 bases; unmatched junction nucleotides: 4. CDR1 and CDR2 from the germline V gene are LGHNT and FRNRAP. This CDR3 has 15 residues. DNA of the CDR3: TGTGCTAGTGGTGGGACAGTTAGCTCTGGAAACACCATATATTTT. Translation: CASGGTVSSGNTIYF.

V and J are TRBV4-3 and TRBJ1-1; tentatively, D is TRBD1 (6 bases). With 2 bases removed from V and 4 bases from J, the gap between germline ends came to 11 bases. This CDR3 contains 14 residues. Germline values: CDR1 LGHNA, CDR2 YSLEER. CDR3 region: CASSQTGFVTEAFF. DNA for the CDR3: TGCGCCAGCAGCCAAACAGGGTTCGTCACTGAAGCTTTCTTT.

This chain uses TRBV10-2 with TRBJ2-3, with D maybe TRBD1 (6 bases). This CDR3 spans 12 amino acids. CDR1 and CDR2 from the germline V gene are WSHSY and SAAADI. V dropped 7 bases and J dropped 4 bases, with 9 bases sitting between them. CDR3 residues: CASMTGSDTQYF. The CDR3, as DNA: TGCGCCAGCATGACAGGATCAGATACGCAGTATTTT.

The chain uses TRBV27 and TRBJ1-2; the match to TRBD1 covers 9 bases. Looked up from germline, CDR1 is MNHEY and CDR2 is SMNVEV (reference sequence). This CDR3 has 12 residues. The ends lost 5 bases at V and 9 bases at J; junction bases unmatched: 4. The CDR3 DNA reads TGTGCCAGCAGTACAGGGGGCGGAAGCTACACCTTC. This sequence encodes CASSTGGGSYTF.

The chain couples TRBV6-2 or TRBV6-3 to TRBJ1-4; a weak D match, TRBD1 (5 bases). The V and J ends lost 5 bases and 7 bases respectively, with 8 bases between them. Germline lookup yields CDR1 MNHEY and CDR2 SVGEGT. The CDR3 has 12 residues. CDR3 sequence (DNA): TGTGCCAGCAGTAATAGGGGTGAAAAACTGTTTTTT. It translates to CASSNRGEKLFF.

CDR3 sequence: CASSLYSGGYGYTF. The CDR3 DNA reads TGTGCCAGCAGTTTATATTCCGGGGGCTATGGCTACACCTTC. The chain recombines TRBV27 with TRBJ1-2, with TRBD1 as a possible D gene (5 bases). V lost 1 base, J lost 4 bases, and 10 bases lay in between. The CDR3 runs 14 residues. Per germline, CDR1 MNHEY and CDR2 SMNVEV (reference sequence).

The chain couples TRBV11-2 to TRBJ2-7, with 9 bases matching TRBD1. This CDR3 is built from 14 residues. Germline V gene lookup returns CDR1 SGHAT and CDR2 FQNNGV. V lost 5 bases to trimming and J lost 2 bases; unmatched junction nucleotides: 4. The CDR3 reads CASSQGQGTYEQYF. DNA of the CDR3: TGTGCCAGCAGCCAAGGACAGGGGACCTACGAGCAGTACTTC. The variable domain in full, completed from reference TRBV11-2 and TRBJ2-7, reads EAGVAQSPRYKIIEKRQSVAFWCNPISGHATLYWYQQILGQGPKLLIQFQNNGVVDDSQLPKDRFSAERLKGVDSTLKIQPAKLEDSAVYLCASSQGQGTYEQYFGPGTRLTVT.

The chain uses TRBV2 and TRBJ1-2; no firm D call. Germline V gene data show CDR1 as SNHLY and CDR2 as FYNNEI. V shed 7 bases and J shed 4 bases, with 10 bases lying between them. This CDR3 has 12 amino acids. The chain's CDR3 is CASMRGSYGYTF. In DNA form, the CDR3 reads TGTGCCAGCATGAGAGGGTCCTATGGCTACACCTTC. Filled out from reference TRBV2 and TRBJ1-2, the complete variable domain reads EPEVTQTPSHQVTQMGQEVILRCVPISNHLYFYWYRQILGQKVEFLVSFYNNEISEKSEIFDDQFSVERPDGSNFTLKIRSTKLEDSAMYFCASMRGSYGYTFGSGTRLTVV.

The CDR3 nucleotides read TGTGCCAGCAGGCCCACAGGGGGCGGAGACGCTGAAGCTTTCTTT. Amino acids: CASRPTGGGDAEAFF. The chain recombines TRBV6-5 with TRBJ1-1; the match to TRBD1 covers 9 bases. The CDR3 is 15 residues long. Germline CDR1 is MNHEY and CDR2 is SVGAGI. J was trimmed by 6 bases and V by 6 bases; bases with no gene match: 11.

V is TRBV19 and J is TRBJ1-5; 7 bases map to TRBD1. In germline, CDR1 is LNHDA, CDR2 SQIVND (reference sequence). V shed 6 bases and J 4 bases; nucleotides not matched to a gene: 12. The CDR3 loop spans 16 amino acids. The CDR3 sequence is CASRRQPGQKNQPQHF. In DNA form, the CDR3 reads TGTGCCAGTAGAAGGCAACCGGGACAGAAAAATCAGCCCCAGCATTTT.

This sequence joins TRBV12-3 or TRBV12-4 and TRBJ2-1; unclear D gene. The CDR3 is 12 amino acids. V was shortened by 4 bases and J by 9 bases, with 10 bases between the two germline ends. CDR3 sequence (DNA): TGTGCCAGCAGTTCTTTTCTCGGTGAGCAGTTCTTC. It yields the protein CASSSFLGEQFF.

This clone was seen more than once but under ten times. V gene TRBV6-2 or TRBV6-3 combines with J gene TRBJ1-1; D is unresolved. The CDR3 is made up of 13 amino acids. Looked up from germline, CDR1 is MNHEY and CDR2 is SVGEGT. Trimming removed 1 base from V and 4 bases from J, with 7 bases in between. The CDR3 nucleotides read TGTGCCAGCAGTTACTTATCGGGCACTGAAGCTTTCTTT. This encodes CASSYLSGTEAFF.

The rearrangement joins TRBV7-8 to TRBJ2-7, with D perhaps matching TRBD1 (5 bases). V shed 5 bases and J shed 2 bases, with 13 bases lying between them. There are 14 residues in the CDR3. The germline CDR1 and CDR2 sequences are SGHVS and FQNEAQ. In DNA, the CDR3 is TGTGCCAGCAGCCCAGGGCAGGGCCCCTACGAGCAGTACTTC. It encodes CASSPGQGPYEQYF.

This chain uses TRBV2 with TRBJ1-4; the D gene is possibly TRBD1 (5 bases). V lost 6 bases and J 7 bases, leaving 15 bases between the germline ends. Germline assignment: CDR1 SNHLY and CDR2 FYNNEI. CDR3 length: 14 residues. CDR3 region: CASRAGPQGEKLFF. In nucleotides, the CDR3 is TGTGCCAGCAGAGCAGGGCCGCAGGGTGAAAAACTGTTTTTT.

This chain links TRBV30 with TRBJ2-5, with D possibly matching TRBD1 (5 bases). Germline CDR1 and CDR2: GTSNPN and SVGIG (reference sequence). CDR3 length equals 13 residues. V was cut by 5 bases and J by 2 bases, with 12 bases left in between. The CDR3 DNA sequence: TGTGCCTGGGCCTTCCAGGGTCAAGAGACCCAGTACTTC. This encodes CAWAFQGQETQYF.

V usage is TRBV14 and J usage is TRBJ2-2; D not resolved. V was trimmed by 4 bases and J by 3 bases, leaving 6 bases between them. The CDR3 totals 13 residues. Germline V CDR1 and CDR2: SGHDN, FVKESK. CDR3 nucleotides: TGTGCCAGCAGCCCCCAGTACACCGGGGAGCTGTTTTTT. Its translation: CASSPQYTGELFF.

The chain is built from TRBV4-2 and TRBJ2-3; 11 nucleotides line up with TRBD2. Germline CDR1 LGHNA, CDR2 YNFKEQ. The CDR3 length is 16 residues. V shed 2 bases, J shed 3 bases, and the junction held 4 bases outside the gene matches. The CDR3 nucleotides read TGTGCCAGCAGCCAATATGGGACTAGCGGTACAGATACGCAGTATTTT. Protein sequence: CASSQYGTSGTDTQYF.

The chain couples TRBV12-3 or TRBV12-4 to TRBJ1-1; TRBD1 is a possible D gene (5 bases). Trimming took 3 bases from V and 5 from J, leaving 7 bases between them. This CDR3 is built from 12 residues. DNA of the CDR3: TGTGCCAGCAGTTTTGGGGGGACTGAAGCTTTCTTT. Encoded protein: CASSFGGTEAFF.

The count of this clone is one. The chain links TRBV7-3 to TRBJ2-1; TRBD1 matches at 10 bases. Germline CDR1 reads SGHTA; CDR2 reads FQGTGA. J was trimmed by 5 bases and V by 3 bases; bases with no gene match: 4. This CDR3 is built from 15 residues. CDR3 bases: TGTGCCAGCAGCTTTCCGGACAGGGGGAACAATGAGCAGTTCTTC. This gives the protein CASSFPDRGNNEQFF.

CDR3 region: CASSQGQGLNTEAFF. CDR3 DNA: TGTGCCAGCAGCCAAGGACAGGGACTGAACACTGAAGCTTTCTTT. The chain combines TRBV3-1 (or the pseudogene TRBV3-2) with TRBJ1-1, with 7 bases aligning to TRBD1. Germline CDR1 LGHDT, CDR2 YNNKEL (reference sequence). The V and J ends lost 1 base and 0 bases, in that order; junction bases with no gene match: 2. This CDR3 is 15 amino acids long.